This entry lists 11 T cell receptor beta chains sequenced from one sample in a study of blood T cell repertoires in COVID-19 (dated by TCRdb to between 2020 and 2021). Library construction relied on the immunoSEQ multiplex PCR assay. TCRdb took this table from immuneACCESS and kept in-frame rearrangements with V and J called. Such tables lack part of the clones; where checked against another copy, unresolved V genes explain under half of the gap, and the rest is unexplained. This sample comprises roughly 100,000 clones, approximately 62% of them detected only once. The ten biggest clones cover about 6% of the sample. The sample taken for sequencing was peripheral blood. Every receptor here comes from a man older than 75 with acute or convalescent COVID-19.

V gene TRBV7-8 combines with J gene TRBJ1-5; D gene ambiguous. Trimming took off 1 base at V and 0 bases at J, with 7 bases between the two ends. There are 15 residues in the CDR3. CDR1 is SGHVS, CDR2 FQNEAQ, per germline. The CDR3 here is CASSLESYSNQPQHF. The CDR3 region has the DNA TGTGCCAGCAGCTTAGAGTCCTATAGCAATCAGCCCCAGCATTTT.

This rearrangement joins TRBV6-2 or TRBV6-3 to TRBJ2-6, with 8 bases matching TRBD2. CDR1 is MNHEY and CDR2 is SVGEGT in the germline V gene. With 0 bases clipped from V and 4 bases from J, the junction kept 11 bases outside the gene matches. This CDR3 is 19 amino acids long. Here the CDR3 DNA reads TGTGCCAGCAGTTACTCAGGATGGAGCGGGAGAGCCGGGGCCAACGTCCTGACTTTC. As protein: CASSYSGWSGRAGANVLTF.

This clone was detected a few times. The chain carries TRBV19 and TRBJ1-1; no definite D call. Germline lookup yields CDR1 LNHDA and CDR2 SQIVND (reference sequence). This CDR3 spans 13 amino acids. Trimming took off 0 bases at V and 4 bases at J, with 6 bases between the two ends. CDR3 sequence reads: CASSIDSGTEAFF. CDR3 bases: TGTGCCAGTAGTATAGATTCAGGCACTGAAGCTTTCTTT.

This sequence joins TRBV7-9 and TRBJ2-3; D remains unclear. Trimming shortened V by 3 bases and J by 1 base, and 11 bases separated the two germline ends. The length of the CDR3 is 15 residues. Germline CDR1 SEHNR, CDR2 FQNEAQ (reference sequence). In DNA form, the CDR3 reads TGTGCCAGCAGCTTTGGCGACGCGGGCACAGATACGCAGTATTTT. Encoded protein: CASSFGDAGTDTQYF.

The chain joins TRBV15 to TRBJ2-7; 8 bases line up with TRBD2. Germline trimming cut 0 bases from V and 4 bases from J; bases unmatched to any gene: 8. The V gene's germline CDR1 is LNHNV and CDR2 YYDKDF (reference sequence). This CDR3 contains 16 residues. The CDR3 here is CATSREPGLAGYEQYF. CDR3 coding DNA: TGTGCCACCAGCAGAGAACCTGGTTTAGCGGGGTACGAGCAGTACTTC.

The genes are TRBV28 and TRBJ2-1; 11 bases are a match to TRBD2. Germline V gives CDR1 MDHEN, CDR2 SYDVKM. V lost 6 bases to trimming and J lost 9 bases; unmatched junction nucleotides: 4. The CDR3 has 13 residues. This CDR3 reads CASRLAGEVEQFF. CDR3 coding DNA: TGTGCCAGCAGACTAGCGGGAGAGGTTGAGCAGTTCTTC.

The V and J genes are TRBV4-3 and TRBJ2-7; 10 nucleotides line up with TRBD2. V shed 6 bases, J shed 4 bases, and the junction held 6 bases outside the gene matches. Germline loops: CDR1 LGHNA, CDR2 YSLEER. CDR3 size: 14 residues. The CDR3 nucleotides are TGCGCCAGCAGTTCGGGACTAGCGTTATACGAGCAGTACTTC. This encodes CASSSGLALYEQYF.

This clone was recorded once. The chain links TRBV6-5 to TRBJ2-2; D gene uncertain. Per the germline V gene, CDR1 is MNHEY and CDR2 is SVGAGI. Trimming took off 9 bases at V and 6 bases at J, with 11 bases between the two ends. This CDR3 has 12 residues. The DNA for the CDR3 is TGTGCCAGTCAACGAGGCTCCGGGGAGCTGTTTTTT. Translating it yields CASQRGSGELFF.

CDR3: CASSPQTDTQYF. The CDR3 DNA is TGTGCCAGCAGCCCCCAGACAGATACGCAGTATTTT. The chain has TRBV5-4 and TRBJ2-3; no clear D gene. Trimming shortened V by 4 bases and J by 3 bases, and 6 bases separated the two germline ends. CDR1 is SGHNT and CDR2 is YYREEE in the germline V gene (reference sequence). The CDR3 covers 12 residues.

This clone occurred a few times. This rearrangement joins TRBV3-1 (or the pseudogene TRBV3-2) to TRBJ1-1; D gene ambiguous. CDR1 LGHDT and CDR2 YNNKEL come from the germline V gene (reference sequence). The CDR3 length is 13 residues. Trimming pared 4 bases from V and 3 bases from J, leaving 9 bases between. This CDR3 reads CASSRGLYTEAFF. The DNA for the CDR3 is TGTGCCAGCAGCCGCGGTTTGTACACTGAAGCTTTCTTT.

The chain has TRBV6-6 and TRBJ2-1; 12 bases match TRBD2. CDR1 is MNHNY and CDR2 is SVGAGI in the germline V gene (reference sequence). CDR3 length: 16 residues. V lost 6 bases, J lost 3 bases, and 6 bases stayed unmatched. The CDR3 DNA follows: TGTGCCAGCAGCCAGACTAGCGGGAGTCACTACAATGAGCAGTTCTTC. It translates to CASSQTSGSHYNEQFF.